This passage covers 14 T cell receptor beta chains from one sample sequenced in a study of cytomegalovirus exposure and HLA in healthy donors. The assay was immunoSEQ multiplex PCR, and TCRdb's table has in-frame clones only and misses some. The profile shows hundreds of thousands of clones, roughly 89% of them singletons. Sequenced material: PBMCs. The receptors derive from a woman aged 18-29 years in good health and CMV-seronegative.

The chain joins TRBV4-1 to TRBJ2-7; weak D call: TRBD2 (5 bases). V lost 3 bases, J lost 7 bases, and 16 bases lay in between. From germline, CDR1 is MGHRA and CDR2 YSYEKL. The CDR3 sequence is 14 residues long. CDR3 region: CASSHRAGTVEQYF. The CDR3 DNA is TGCGCCAGCAGCCATAGGGCGGGTACAGTGGAGCAGTACTTC.

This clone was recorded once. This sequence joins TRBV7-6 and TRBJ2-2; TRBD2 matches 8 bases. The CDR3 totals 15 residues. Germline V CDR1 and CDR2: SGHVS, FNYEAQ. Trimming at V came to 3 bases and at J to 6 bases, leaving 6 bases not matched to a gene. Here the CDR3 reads CASSFGTSGAGELFF. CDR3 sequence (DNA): TGTGCCAGCAGCTTTGGGACTAGTGGGGCCGGGGAGCTGTTTTTT.

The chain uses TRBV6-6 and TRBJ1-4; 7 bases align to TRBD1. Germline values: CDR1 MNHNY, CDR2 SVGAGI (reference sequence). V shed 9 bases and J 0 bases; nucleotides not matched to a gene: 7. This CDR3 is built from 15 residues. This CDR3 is CASTGEIATNEKLFF. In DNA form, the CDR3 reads TGTGCCAGTACAGGGGAGATTGCAACTAATGAAAAACTGTTTTTT.

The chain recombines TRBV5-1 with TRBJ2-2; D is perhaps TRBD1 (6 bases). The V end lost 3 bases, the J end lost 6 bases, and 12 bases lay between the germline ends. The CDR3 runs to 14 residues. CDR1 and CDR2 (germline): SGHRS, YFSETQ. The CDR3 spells CASSSDSLPGELFF. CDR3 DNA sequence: TGCGCCAGCAGCTCGGACAGCCTCCCCGGGGAGCTGTTTTTT.

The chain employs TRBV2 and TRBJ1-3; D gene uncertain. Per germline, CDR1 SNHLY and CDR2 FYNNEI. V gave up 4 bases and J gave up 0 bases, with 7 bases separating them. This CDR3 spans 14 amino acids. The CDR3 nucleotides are TGTGCCAGCAGTGTCCGGGTCTCTGGAAACACCATATATTTT. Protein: CASSVRVSGNTIYF.

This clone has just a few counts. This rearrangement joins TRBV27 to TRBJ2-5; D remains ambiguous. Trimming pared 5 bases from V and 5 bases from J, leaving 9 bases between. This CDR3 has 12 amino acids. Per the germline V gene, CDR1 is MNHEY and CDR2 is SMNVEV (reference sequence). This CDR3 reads CASSPLGETQYF. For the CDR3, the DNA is TGTGCCAGCAGTCCCCTCGGGGAGACCCAGTACTTC.

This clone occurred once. This chain's CDR3 is CASSVSGTYEQYF. As DNA, the CDR3 is TGTGCCAGCTCAGTAAGCGGAACCTACGAGCAGTACTTC. The chain has TRBV18 and TRBJ2-7; weak D call: TRBD2 (5 bases). There are 13 residues in the CDR3. Trimming took 5 bases from V and 2 from J, leaving 10 bases between them. CDR1 and CDR2 (germline): KGHSH, LQKENI.

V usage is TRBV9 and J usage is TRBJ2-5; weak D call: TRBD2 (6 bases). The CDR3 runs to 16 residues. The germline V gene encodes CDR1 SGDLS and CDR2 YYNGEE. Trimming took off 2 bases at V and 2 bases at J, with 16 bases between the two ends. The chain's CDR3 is CASSVLSGEPQETQYF. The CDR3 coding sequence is TGTGCCAGCAGCGTCCTTAGCGGAGAACCACAAGAGACCCAGTACTTC.

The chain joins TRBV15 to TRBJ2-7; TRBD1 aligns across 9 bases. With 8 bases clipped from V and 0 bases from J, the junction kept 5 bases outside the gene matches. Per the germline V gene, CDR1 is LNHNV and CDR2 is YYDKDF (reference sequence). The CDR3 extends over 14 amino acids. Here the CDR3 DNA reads TGTGCCACCTCCCCGACAGGGGGCTCCTACGAGCAGTACTTC. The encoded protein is CATSPTGGSYEQYF.

As DNA, the CDR3 is TGCGCCAGCAGCTTGGGGGACAGGGATTCCCTTGGCTACACCTTC. Amino acid sequence: CASSLGDRDSLGYTF. This chain joins TRBV5-1 and TRBJ1-2, with TRBD1 matching over 9 bases. The CDR3 has 15 residues. In germline, CDR1 is SGHRS, CDR2 YFSETQ. V was pared by 0 bases and J by 7 bases, with 7 bases of the junction left unmatched.

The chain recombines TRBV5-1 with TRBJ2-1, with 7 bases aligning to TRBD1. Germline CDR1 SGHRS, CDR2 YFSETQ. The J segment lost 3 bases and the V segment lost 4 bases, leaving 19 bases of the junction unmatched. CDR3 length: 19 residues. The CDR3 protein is CASSIGSQTGASLYNEQFF. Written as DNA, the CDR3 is TGCGCCAGCAGCATCGGGTCCCAAACAGGGGCATCTCTCTACAATGAGCAGTTCTTC.

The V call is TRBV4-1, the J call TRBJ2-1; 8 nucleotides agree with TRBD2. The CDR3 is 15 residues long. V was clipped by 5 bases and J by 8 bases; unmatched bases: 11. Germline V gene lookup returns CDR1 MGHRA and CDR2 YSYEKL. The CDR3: CASSSSRTSFDEQFF. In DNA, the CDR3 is TGCGCCAGCAGCTCTAGCCGGACTAGCTTCGATGAGCAGTTCTTC.

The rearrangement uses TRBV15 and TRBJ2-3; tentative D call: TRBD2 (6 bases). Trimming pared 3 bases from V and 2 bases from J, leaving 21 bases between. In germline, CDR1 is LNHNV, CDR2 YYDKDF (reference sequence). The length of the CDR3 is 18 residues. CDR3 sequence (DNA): TGTGCCACCAGCAGTGAAGTGATCGGGGGAGGCCTCACAGATACGCAGTATTTT. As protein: CATSSEVIGGGLTDTQYF.

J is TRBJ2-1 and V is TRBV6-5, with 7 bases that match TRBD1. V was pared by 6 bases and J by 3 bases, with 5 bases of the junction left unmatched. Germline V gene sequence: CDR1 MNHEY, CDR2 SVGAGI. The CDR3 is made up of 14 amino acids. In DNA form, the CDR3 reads TGTGCCAGCAGGCCCGGGACAGTCTACAATGAGCAGTTCTTC. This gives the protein CASRPGTVYNEQFF.